The next 28 T cell receptor beta chains were all read from a single sample in a study of blood T cell repertoires in COVID-19. Sequencing was performed with immunoSEQ multiplex PCR; in TCRdb, only in-frame clones are kept and a portion is missing. The sample has 150,000 to 200,000 clones, about four fifths seen once. Sequenced sample: PBMCs or T cells enriched from blood (not recorded which). These TCRs come from a woman in her fifties or sixties who had recovered from COVID-19.

The chain couples TRBV2 to TRBJ2-7; 7 bases are shared with TRBD1. Per the germline V gene, CDR1 is SNHLY and CDR2 is FYNNEI. V was clipped by 4 bases and J by 0 bases; unmatched bases: 6. The CDR3 consists of 15 residues. CDR3 DNA sequence: TGTGCCAGCAGTGGAGAAGGGGACAGCTCCTACGAGCAGTACTTC. The encoded protein is CASSGEGDSSYEQYF.

This sequence joins TRBV6-5 and TRBJ2-5, with TRBD1 matching over 7 bases. V shed 8 bases, J shed 1 base, and the junction held 4 bases outside the gene matches. The CDR3 loop spans 13 amino acids. Germline CDR1 MNHEY, CDR2 SVGAGI. The CDR3 DNA follows: TGTGCCAGCGCACAGGGGCCCCAAGAGACCCAGTACTTC. As protein: CASAQGPQETQYF.

V usage is TRBV11-2 and J usage is TRBJ2-2; 7 nucleotides line up with TRBD1. Germline-derived CDR1 and CDR2 are SGHAT and FQNNGV. V gave up 5 bases and J gave up 0 bases; unmatched junction bases: 6. This CDR3 is built from 16 residues. The CDR3 nucleotides are TGTGCCAGCAGCAGACAGGGATCGGCGAACACCGGGGAGCTGTTTTTT. Protein sequence: CASSRQGSANTGELFF.

This chain uses TRBV6-5 with TRBJ1-3; TRBD1 might be the D (6 bases). Between the trimmed V and J ends, which lost 6 bases and 0 bases, there was a span of 15 bases. CDR3 length: 16 residues. Germline V gene lookup returns CDR1 MNHEY and CDR2 SVGAGI. CDR3 in amino acids: CASSYRDGSSGNTIYF. The CDR3 DNA follows: TGTGCCAGCAGCTACAGGGACGGGAGCTCTGGAAACACCATATATTTT.

V is TRBV9 and J is TRBJ1-5, with 7 nucleotides matching TRBD1. Germline trimming cut 5 bases from V and 0 bases from J; bases unmatched to any gene: 8. Germline CDR1 reads SGDLS; CDR2 reads YYNGEE. The CDR3 is made up of 16 amino acids. The CDR3 region is CASRGEQGISNQPQHF. The CDR3 nucleotides read TGTGCCAGCAGGGGCGAACAGGGGATTAGCAATCAGCCCCAGCATTTT. Variable domain in full (rest from reference TRBV9 and TRBJ1-5): DSGVTQTPKHLITATGQRVTLRCSPRSGDLSVYWYQQSLDQGLQFLIQYYNGEERAKGNILERFSAQQFPDLHSELNLSSLELGDSALYFCASRGEQGISNQPQHFGDGTRLSIL.

This clone was counted a few times. The chain uses TRBV27 and TRBJ2-1, with D maybe TRBD1 (6 bases). V lost 6 bases to trimming and J lost 10 bases, with 13 bases between them. The CDR3 is made up of 12 amino acids. The germline V gene has CDR1 MNHEY and CDR2 SMNVEV (reference sequence). CDR3 in amino acids: CASSLRRGEQFF. The CDR3 DNA is TGTGCCAGCAGCTTACGTAGGGGGGAGCAGTTCTTC.

V gene TRBV5-1 combines with J gene TRBJ1-2; D is unresolved. This CDR3 has 13 residues. Germline loops: CDR1 SGHRS, CDR2 YFSETQ. V dropped 0 bases and J dropped 8 bases, with 11 bases sitting between them. The CDR3 sequence: CASSLVNSLGYTF. In DNA, the CDR3 is TGCGCCAGCAGCTTGGTCAACTCATTAGGCTACACCTTC.

The V call is TRBV27, the J call TRBJ2-5; 7 nucleotides agree with TRBD1. Per germline, CDR1 MNHEY and CDR2 SMNVEV (reference sequence). The length of the CDR3 is 13 residues. The V and J ends lost 4 bases and 7 bases, in that order; junction bases with no gene match: 6. The CDR3, as DNA: TGTGCCAGCAGTTCCCGACAGGGTCGGACCCAGTACTTC. Protein sequence: CASSSRQGRTQYF.

The chain is built from TRBV7-2 and TRBJ2-2; no clear D gene. Trimming removed 1 base from V and 8 bases from J, with 14 bases in between. In germline, CDR1 is SGHTA, CDR2 FQGNSA. The CDR3 has 15 amino acids. In DNA, the CDR3 is TGTGCCAGCAGCTTAGAGCCAGGCGCTGGAGGGGAGCTGTTTTTT. This translates into CASSLEPGAGGELFF. The full variable domain, completed using reference TRBV7-2 and TRBJ2-2, is GAGVSQSPSNKVTEKGKDVELRCDPISGHTALYWYRQSLGQGLEFLIYFQGNSAPDKSGLPSDRFSAERTGGSVSTLTIQRTQQEDSAVYLCASSLEPGAGGELFFGEGSRLTVL.

The chain is built from TRBV6-4 and TRBJ2-1, with 9 positions matching TRBD1. CDR3 size: 13 residues. Germline-derived CDR1 and CDR2 are MRHNA and SNTAGT. V trimming: 6 bases; J trimming: 8 bases; junction bases outside the gene matches: 5. The chain's CDR3 is CASSTGGNYEQFF. The DNA for the CDR3 is TGTGCCAGCAGCACAGGGGGCAATTATGAGCAGTTCTTC.

The V and J genes are TRBV30 and TRBJ2-2; TRBD2 agrees at 8 bases. The V segment lost 4 bases and the J segment 2 bases; nucleotides outside the gene matches: 6. Germline CDR1 GTSNPN, CDR2 SVGIG (reference sequence). The CDR3 consists of 15 residues. CDR3 residues: CAWNRGGLNTGELFF. DNA for the CDR3: TGTGCCTGGAATCGCGGGGGGCTTAACACCGGGGAGCTGTTTTTT.

This clone was recorded a few times. The chain joins TRBV21-1 to TRBJ1-2; the table's D call of TRBD1 was not tested on the DNA. TRBV21-1 is assigned pseudogene status. This CDR3 has 12 amino acids. The CDR3 coding sequence is TGTGCCAGCAGCCCCCGACACGGTGGCTACACCTTC. Protein: CASSPRHGGYTF.

Here the CDR3 reads CASGYRGRPYGYTF. CDR3 DNA: TGTGCCAGCGGATACAGGGGCCGTCCATATGGCTACACCTTC. V usage is TRBV27 and J usage is TRBJ1-2; 7 positions match TRBD1. The length of the CDR3 is 14 residues. CDR1 and CDR2 (germline): MNHEY, SMNVEV (reference sequence). V was pared by 8 bases and J by 5 bases, with 11 bases of the junction left unmatched.

The V and J genes are TRBV2 and TRBJ2-3; TRBD1 agrees at 9 bases. This CDR3 has 14 amino acids. Germline loops: CDR1 SNHLY, CDR2 FYNNEI. The V gene end was trimmed by 3 bases and the J gene end by 4 bases; junction bases not matched to a gene: 2. The CDR3 DNA follows: TGTGCCAGCAGTGAGGACAGGGGTGCAGATACGCAGTATTTT. This sequence encodes CASSEDRGADTQYF.

The chain carries TRBV10-3 and TRBJ2-1, with 9 bases that match TRBD2. CDR1 ENHRY and CDR2 SYGVKD come from the germline V gene. The CDR3 has 16 residues. V was pared by 6 bases and J by 4 bases, with 10 bases of the junction left unmatched. The DNA for the CDR3 is TGTGCCATCAGCCCCCAGAGCGGGGGGAGGTACAATGAGCAGTTCTTC. Amino acid sequence: CAISPQSGGRYNEQFF.

This clone was detected only once. The V call is TRBV6-5, the J call TRBJ1-2; 11 bases align to TRBD1. The CDR3 length is 14 residues. The J segment lost 8 bases and the V segment lost 7 bases, leaving 9 bases of the junction unmatched. Germline CDR1 reads MNHEY; CDR2 reads SVGAGI. This chain's CDR3 is CASTTGQGAGGYTF. Here the CDR3 DNA reads TGTGCCAGCACCACAGGACAGGGGGCGGGCGGCTACACCTTC.

The chain is built from TRBV19 and TRBJ1-5; D call uncertain. The CDR3 is 18 amino acids. Germline V CDR1 and CDR2: LNHDA, SQIVND (reference sequence). Trimming removed 6 bases at V and 0 bases at J, with 21 bases between. The CDR3 sequence is CASREAPIQGYSNQPQHF. DNA for the CDR3: TGTGCCAGTAGGGAGGCTCCGATACAAGGCTATAGCAATCAGCCCCAGCATTTT.

The chain joins TRBV5-1 to TRBJ1-5; TRBD1 agrees at 7 bases. The CDR3 contains 15 residues. Germline assignment: CDR1 SGHRS and CDR2 YFSETQ. The V segment lost 2 bases and the J segment 4 bases; nucleotides outside the gene matches: 6. The chain's CDR3 is CASSLEGAVNQPQHF. The DNA of the CDR3 is TGCGCCAGCAGCTTAGAGGGGGCGGTTAATCAGCCCCAGCATTTT.

The chain links TRBV19 to TRBJ1-4; perhaps TRBD1 as D (5 bases). Germline assignment: CDR1 LNHDA and CDR2 SQIVND (reference sequence). The length of the CDR3 is 14 residues. The germline V and J ends were trimmed by 4 bases and 4 bases, with 10 bases remaining between them. In nucleotides, the CDR3 is TGTGCCAGTAGTACTAGACAGTTTAATGAAAAACTGTTTTTT. Protein product: CASSTRQFNEKLFF.

V is TRBV24-1 and J is TRBJ2-4; possible D gene TRBD1, 5 bases. The CDR3 is 12 residues long. The V end lost 4 bases, the J end lost 12 bases, and 12 bases lay between the germline ends. Germline V gene sequence: CDR1 KGHDR, CDR2 SFDVKD. As DNA, the CDR3 is TGTGCCACCAGTGAGTCTTCAGGGCCTCAGTACTTC. Encoded protein: CATSESSGPQYF.

The V gene is TRBV2, the J gene TRBJ2-1; TRBD2 is a possible D gene (6 bases). The CDR3 length is 16 residues. CDR1 SNHLY and CDR2 FYNNEI come from the germline V gene. The ends were cut back, 1 base at V and 3 bases at J, with 13 bases in the middle. The CDR3 DNA reads TGTGCCAGCAGTGAAGTCCGCGGGGATATCTACAATGAGCAGTTCTTC. As protein: CASSEVRGDIYNEQFF. Filled out from reference TRBV2 and TRBJ2-1, the complete variable domain reads EPEVTQTPSHQVTQMGQEVILRCVPISNHLYFYWYRQILGQKVEFLVSFYNNEISEKSEIFDDQFSVERPDGSNFTLKIRSTKLEDSAMYFCASSEVRGDIYNEQFFGPGTRLTVL.

This clone was detected only a few times. CDR3 residues: CASSLSSRGGRGELFF. For the CDR3, the DNA is TGTGCCAGCAGTTTATCGTCGCGGGGGGGCCGCGGGGAGCTGTTTTTT. The chain has TRBV27 and TRBJ2-2; the match to TRBD2 covers 9 bases. CDR3 length equals 16 residues. Unmatched junction bases numbered 6, after V lost 0 bases and J lost 7 bases. From germline, CDR1 is MNHEY and CDR2 SMNVEV (reference sequence).

This rearrangement joins TRBV10-1 to TRBJ2-3; D ambiguous. The CDR3 extends over 17 amino acids. Trimming removed 5 bases at V and 1 base at J, with 19 bases between. Germline CDR1 is WNHNN and CDR2 is SYGVQD (reference sequence). The CDR3 DNA reads TGCGCCAGCAGTTTTGACACCAACCATCGTGGCACAGATACGCAGTATTTT. Translating gives CASSFDTNHRGTDTQYF.

V gene TRBV6-5 combines with J gene TRBJ2-7; D remains unclear. Germline V gene sequence: CDR1 MNHEY, CDR2 SVGAGI. The V gene lost 6 bases and the J gene lost 0 bases, with 15 bases spanning the gap. CDR3 length equals 15 residues. The CDR3 region has the DNA TGTGCCAGCAGACAGATCCCCGCCCCCTCCTACGAGCAGTACTTC. Translated: CASRQIPAPSYEQYF.

The chain links TRBV4-1 to TRBJ1-3; D may be TRBD1 (5 bases). V lost 1 base to trimming and J lost 0 bases, with 13 bases between them. This CDR3 comprises 17 residues. Germline CDR1 is MGHRA and CDR2 is YSYEKL. CDR3 loop: CASSQGAGRSSGNTIYF. The CDR3 nucleotides are TGCGCCAGCAGCCAAGGGGCAGGGCGAAGCTCTGGAAACACCATATATTTT.

This clone was observed a few times. J is TRBJ2-2 and V is TRBV7-3; TRBD2 matches at 12 bases. The length of the CDR3 is 15 residues. Germline CDR1 and CDR2: SGHTA and FQGTGA. J gave up 6 bases and V 5 bases, and 4 bases lay outside the gene matches. The CDR3 nucleotides are TGTGCCAGCAGCCTTAGGACTAGCGGGGCCGGGGAGCTGTTTTTT. Translating gives CASSLRTSGAGELFF.

This clone was observed a single time. V and J are TRBV4-1 and TRBJ1-2, with D possibly TRBD1 on 6 matching bases. The V and J ends lost 4 bases and 0 bases respectively, with 12 bases between them. CDR1 is MGHRA, CDR2 YSYEKL, per germline. The CDR3 has 15 residues. The CDR3 bases are TGCGCCAGCAGCCCCACAGGGAGTGCTAACTATGGCTACACCTTC. This gives the protein CASSPTGSANYGYTF.

This clone was observed a single time. V is TRBV3-1 (or the pseudogene TRBV3-2) and J is TRBJ1-1; TRBD1 aligns across 7 bases. There are 15 residues in the CDR3. Germline V gene lookup returns CDR1 LGHDT and CDR2 YNNKEL (reference sequence). V gave up 5 bases and J gave up 0 bases; unmatched junction bases: 6. CDR3 sequence reads: CASSGAGQVNTEAFF. Here the CDR3 DNA reads TGTGCCAGCAGCGGGGCCGGACAGGTGAACACTGAAGCTTTCTTT.